What follows are 20 T cell receptor beta chains derived from one specimen sequenced in a study of identical twins. MiXCR, run by TCRdb on the 5' RACE reads, gives a single entry per CDR3 protein. The profile covers about 810,000 distinct CDR3 sequences, with roughly 12% appearing a single time and about 1.5% taken by the ten largest. The same data also went into a second study, on yellow fever vaccine responses in identical twins.

The sample consisted of PBMCs. All receptors derive from a young woman in good health.

This clonotype was seen only a few times. The chain couples TRBV11-2 to TRBJ2-3; D unresolved. The CDR3 is 12 amino acids. The V gene lost 5 bases and the J gene lost 8 bases, with 11 bases spanning the gap. Germline V CDR1 and CDR2: SGHAT, FQNNGV. The CDR3 sequence: CASSPPPGTQYF. The DNA for the CDR3 is TGTGCCAGCAGCCCCCCGCCGGGTACGCAGTATTTT.

The rearrangement links TRBV24-1 to TRBJ2-1, with TRBD2 matching over 8 bases. Germline-derived CDR1 and CDR2 are KGHDR and SFDVKD. V gave up 4 bases and J gave up 6 bases; unmatched junction bases: 10. There are 16 residues in the CDR3. CDR3 coding DNA: TGTGCCACCAGTGACGGCGGGGGCGGGGGGTTCAATGAGCAGTTCTTC. This encodes CATSDGGGGGFNEQFF.

This clonotype occurred a few times. V is TRBV20-1 and J is TRBJ2-3; 13 bases fit TRBD2. The V gene's germline CDR1 is DFQATT and CDR2 SNEGSKA (reference sequence). The CDR3 runs to 20 residues. The V segment lost 1 base and the J segment 4 bases; nucleotides outside the gene matches: 17. CDR3 coding DNA: TGCAGTGCTAGAGGGGCCCCCCTGGTGGGACTAGCGGGGAGGGCAGATACGCAGTATTTT. As protein: CSARGAPLVGLAGRADTQYF.

The chain combines TRBV21-1 with TRBJ2-2; TRBD1, as called in the table, went unchecked against the DNA. TRBV21-1 is assigned pseudogene status. The CDR3 runs to 17 residues. CDR3 in amino acids: CASSKEGGWGVAGELFF. The DNA for the CDR3 is TGTGCCAGCAGCAAAGAAGGCGGTTGGGGGGTCGCCGGGGAGCTGTTTTTT.

The gene calls are TRBV10-2 and TRBJ2-5, with 8 positions matching TRBD1. CDR1 is WSHSY and CDR2 is SAAADI in the germline V gene. The CDR3 covers 16 residues. J gave up 4 bases and V 7 bases, and 14 bases lay outside the gene matches. CDR3 loop: CASTSLGTGAAETQYF. As DNA, the CDR3 is TGCGCCAGCACTTCTCTGGGGACAGGCGCGGCAGAGACCCAGTACTTC.

CDR3 protein: CASSVGGGLAGEQYF. The CDR3 coding sequence is TGTGCCAGCAGCGTAGGGGGGGGGCTAGCCGGCGAGCAGTACTTC. The chain joins TRBV9 to TRBJ2-7; perhaps TRBD2 as D (7 bases). The CDR3 length is 15 residues. From germline, CDR1 is SGDLS and CDR2 YYNGEE. Trimming took 0 bases from V and 6 from J, leaving 16 bases between them.

This clonotype was counted only a few times. The rearrangement joins TRBV5-1 to TRBJ2-2; D could derive from TRBD1 or TRBD2 (5 bases each). CDR3 length: 15 amino acids. Germline V gene sequence: CDR1 SGHRS, CDR2 YFSETQ. The V end was cut by 4 bases, the J end by 4 bases, with 14 bases between. CDR3 sequence: CASSPTDEGTGELFF. The CDR3, as DNA: TGCGCCAGCAGCCCGACAGACGAGGGCACCGGGGAGCTGTTTTTT.

Regarding this clonotype: Since no conserved phenylalanine or tryptophan closes the CDR3, a read error is the likely cause. The chain couples TRBV6-1 to TRBJ1-1, with 7 bases matching TRBD1. The length of the CDR3 is 13 residues. Looked up from germline, CDR1 is MNHNS and CDR2 is SASEGT. J was trimmed by 10 bases and V by 10 bases; bases with no gene match: 15. CDR3 nucleotide sequence: TGTGCCACATCTCAGGGGGGGCGATTAGGAGCTTTCTCT. Its translation is CATSQGGRLGAFS.

This clonotype has a handful of counts. The chain has TRBV20-1 and TRBJ2-5; tentatively, D is TRBD1 (5 bases). Trimming shortened V by 3 bases and J by 5 bases, and 16 bases separated the two germline ends. The CDR3 runs to 14 residues. Germline CDR1 reads DFQATT; CDR2 reads SNEGSKA (reference sequence). CDR3 DNA sequence: TGCAGTGCTAGTGCCGGTGGGGCTGGGGAGACCCAGTACTTC. This sequence encodes CSASAGGAGETQYF.

This clonotype was counted a few times. The V call is TRBV2, the J call TRBJ2-3; TRBD2 aligns across 8 bases. CDR3 size: 14 residues. Germline V gene lookup returns CDR1 SNHLY and CDR2 FYNNEI. V dropped 8 bases and J dropped 8; count of bases not matched to a gene: 12. The CDR3 spells CASSTGTGGRTQYF. The CDR3 bases are TGTGCCAGCTCTACTGGGACGGGAGGGCGTACGCAGTATTTT.

V usage is TRBV2 and J usage is TRBJ2-4; no clear D gene. CDR3 size: 13 residues. Deletions cut 11 bases from V and 3 bases from J, with 14 bases between. Germline loops: CDR1 SNHLY, CDR2 FYNNEI. CDR3 sequence (DNA): TGTGCCTGTGAGGAACAGTTCAAAAACATTCAGTACTTC. It yields the protein CACEEQFKNIQYF.

This chain connects TRBV7-6 to TRBJ2-1, with D tentatively TRBD1 or TRBD2 (5 bases each). The germline gives CDR1 SGHVS, CDR2 FNYEAQ. CDR3 length equals 16 residues. Deletions cut 8 bases from V and 0 bases from J, with 17 bases between. In nucleotides, the CDR3 is TGTGCCAGCCGGGTGGCGAGGGGTGACTCCTACAATGAGCAGTTCTTC. Its protein product is CASRVARGDSYNEQFF.

In this sample, this clonotype turned up a few times. The chain is built from TRBV7-2 and TRBJ1-6; D gene ambiguous. V lost 0 bases, J lost 0 bases, and 18 bases lay in between. Per the germline V gene, CDR1 is SGHTA and CDR2 is FQGNSA. The CDR3 extends over 20 amino acids. CDR3 DNA sequence: TGTGCCAGCAGCTTAGCCAACCCTACATGGTTGAGCTCCTATAATTCACCCCTCCACTTT. It codes for CASSLANPTWLSSYNSPLHF.

This chain links TRBV5-1 with TRBJ2-3; D perhaps matches TRBD2 (5 bases). The length of the CDR3 is 15 residues. The V gene lost 3 bases and the J gene lost 6 bases, with 17 bases spanning the gap. Germline lookup yields CDR1 SGHRS and CDR2 YFSETQ. The CDR3 sequence: CASSSRIDSVDTQYF. Here the CDR3 DNA reads TGCGCCAGCAGCTCCAGGATAGATAGCGTGGATACGCAGTATTTT. The variable domain in full, completed from reference TRBV5-1 and TRBJ2-3, reads KAGVTQTPRYLIKTRGQQVTLSCSPISGHRSVSWYQQTPGQGLQFLFEYFSETQRNKGNFPGRFSGRQFSNSRSEMNVSTLELGDSALYLCASSSRIDSVDTQYFGPGTRLTVL.

This clonotype came up a few times. V is TRBV20-1 and J is TRBJ1-5; D may be TRBD1 (5 bases). Germline assignment: CDR1 DFQATT and CDR2 SNEGSKA (reference sequence). The CDR3 has 14 amino acids. Deletions cut 3 bases from V and 4 bases from J, with 13 bases between. The CDR3 DNA sequence: TGCAGTGCTAGGTCTGGGGCGGAGAATCAGCCCCAGCATTTT. Amino acid sequence: CSARSGAENQPQHF.

The rearrangement links TRBV6-1 to TRBJ1-4; unclear D gene. This CDR3 has 14 residues. Germline values: CDR1 MNHNS, CDR2 SASEGT. V was shortened by 1 base and J by 7 bases, with 10 bases between the two germline ends. Here the CDR3 reads CASSEVGYGEKLFF. The DNA of the CDR3 is TGTGCCAGCAGTGAAGTAGGGTACGGTGAAAAACTGTTTTTT.

V gene TRBV20-1 combines with J gene TRBJ2-5, with 12 nucleotides matching TRBD1. Trimming cost V 1 base and J 4 bases; bases outside gene matches: 10. CDR3 size: 17 residues. CDR1 and CDR2 from the germline V gene are DFQATT and SNEGSKA (reference sequence). CDR3 in amino acids: CSARATPGQGASETQYF. The CDR3 nucleotides are TGCAGTGCTAGAGCAACGCCGGGACAGGGGGCATCAGAGACCCAGTACTTC.

Many counts were recorded for this clonotype. Relative to the germline gene, one junction end is altered; a read error may explain this. The chain links TRBV6-5 to TRBJ2-7; 8 bases are a match to TRBD1. In germline, CDR1 is MNHEY, CDR2 SVGAGI. The CDR3 runs to 14 residues. The CDR3 DNA sequence: TGCGCCAGCAGCTATGGACAGGGAACCTACGAGCAGTACTTC. The encoded protein is CASSYGQGTYEQYF.

This clonotype showed up just a few times. The CDR3 protein is CASSLSGSGNNEQFF. CDR3 bases: TGTGCCAGCAGTTTATCCGGGAGTGGCAACAATGAGCAGTTCTTC. The gene calls are TRBV28 and TRBJ2-1; weak D call: TRBD2 (6 bases). Trimming took off 1 base at V and 5 bases at J, with 12 bases between the two ends. Germline assignment: CDR1 MDHEN and CDR2 SYDVKM. The CDR3 runs to 15 residues.

The chain carries TRBV12-3 or TRBV12-4 and TRBJ2-2; possible D gene TRBD1, 7 bases. This CDR3 has 15 residues. Trimming removed 6 bases at V and 1 base at J, with 12 bases between. CDR3: CASREGQKNTGELFF. The CDR3 DNA follows: TGTGCCAGCAGGGAGGGACAGAAGAACACCGGGGAGCTGTTTTTT.